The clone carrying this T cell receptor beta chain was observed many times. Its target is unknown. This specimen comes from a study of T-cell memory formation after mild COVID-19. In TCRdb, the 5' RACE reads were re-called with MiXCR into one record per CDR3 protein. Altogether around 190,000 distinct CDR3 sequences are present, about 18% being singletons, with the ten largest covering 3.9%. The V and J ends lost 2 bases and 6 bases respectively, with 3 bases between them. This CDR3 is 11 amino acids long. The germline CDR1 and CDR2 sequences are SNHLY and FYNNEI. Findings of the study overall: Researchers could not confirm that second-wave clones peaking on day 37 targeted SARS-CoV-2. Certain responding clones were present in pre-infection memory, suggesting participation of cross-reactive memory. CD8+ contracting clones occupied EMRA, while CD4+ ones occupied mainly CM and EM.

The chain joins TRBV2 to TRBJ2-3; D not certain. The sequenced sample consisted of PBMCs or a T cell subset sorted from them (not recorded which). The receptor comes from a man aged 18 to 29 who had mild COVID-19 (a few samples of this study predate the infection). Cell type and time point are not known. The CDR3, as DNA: TGTGCCAGCAGTGAATTGGATACGCAGTATTTT. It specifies CASSELDTQYF.